The 19 T cell receptor beta chains given below trace back to one sample, sequenced in a study of regulatory T cells in long-lasting Graves disease. Researchers made TCR beta libraries by using iRepertoire HTBI primers and running Arm-PCR on CDR3 regions. TCRdb re-called the multiplex PCR reads through MiXCR, storing one row per CDR3 protein. The sample records fewer than 450,000 distinct CDR3 sequences, around 22% being singletons. Time point denoted: persistent/refractory GD, antithyroid drugs over 5 years with positive TRAb. PBMC RNA served as the TCR library source. The sample consisted of peripheral blood mononuclear cells (PBMCs), taken when the disease was refractory, from a patient treated with antithyroid drugs. The receptors here all came from a female donor with Graves disease.

This clonotype was recorded at least ten times. The chain employs TRBV2 and TRBJ1-2, with a tentative D call TRBD1 (6 bases). V was shortened by 7 bases and J by 4 bases, with 16 bases between the two germline ends. The CDR3 runs to 14 residues. Germline loops: CDR1 SNHLY, CDR2 FYNNEI. CDR3 DNA: TGTGCCAGCATGAGGACAGTAGGTGGCTATGGCTACACCTTC. Encoded protein: CASMRTVGGYGYTF.

V and J are TRBV2 and TRBJ2-1, with 8 positions matching TRBD1. V shed 6 bases, J shed 6 bases, and the junction held 7 bases outside the gene matches. This CDR3 region has 14 residues. Germline V CDR1 and CDR2: SNHLY, FYNNEI. The DNA of the CDR3 is TGTGCCAGCAGAGGTACAGGGGGTGGCAATGAGCAGTTCTTC. Protein: CASRGTGGGNEQFF.

This clonotype was seen ten or more times. CDR3 in amino acids: CASSSISVNTGELFF. The CDR3 DNA reads TGCGCCAGCAGCTCTATCTCCGTGAACACCGGGGAGCTGTTTTTT. The V gene is TRBV5-1, the J gene TRBJ2-2; D unresolved. CDR1 and CDR2 from the germline V gene are SGHRS and YFSETQ. The CDR3 loop spans 15 amino acids. The V end was cut by 3 bases, the J end by 1 base, with 10 bases between.

This clonotype was detected only a few times. DNA of the CDR3: TGTGCCAGCAGCTTACAGGGAAGGGACTATGGCTACACCTTC. Translated, it gives CASSLQGRDYGYTF. This chain joins TRBV13 and TRBJ1-2; perhaps TRBD1 as D (5 bases). CDR1 PRHDT and CDR2 FYEKMQ come from the germline V gene (reference sequence). Trimming left V 2 bases short and J 3 bases short, with 10 bases between. The CDR3 consists of 14 residues. Looking up the rest from reference TRBV13 and TRBJ1-2 gives the full variable domain: AAGVIQSPRHLIKEKRETATLKCYPIPRHDTVYWYQQGPGQDPQFLISFYEKMQSDKGSIPDRFSAQQFSDYHSELNMSSLELGDSALYFCASSLQGRDYGYTFGSGTRLTVV.

The table lists this clonotype with many counts. The DNA of the CDR3 is TGTGCCATCAGTGAGCCTGGGACTGAAGCTTTCTTT. Amino acid sequence: CAISEPGTEAFF. The chain uses TRBV10-3 and TRBJ1-1; D gene ambiguous. Germline lookup yields CDR1 ENHRY and CDR2 SYGVKD. This CDR3 contains 12 residues. Between the trimmed V and J ends, which lost 2 bases and 5 bases, there was a span of 6 bases.

The rearrangement joins TRBV6-1 to TRBJ1-5; 7 bases fit TRBD1. Trimming removed 8 bases from V and 6 bases from J; junction bases left unmatched: 7. CDR1 is MNHNS, CDR2 SASEGT, per germline. The CDR3 contains 13 residues. The CDR3 DNA reads TGTGCCAGCCGACCAGACAGGGTTCAGCCCCAGCATTTT. The encoded protein is CASRPDRVQPQHF.

The sample holds a few counts of this clonotype. The chain is built from TRBV30 and TRBJ2-5; D might be TRBD1 (5 bases). Germline V gene lookup returns CDR1 GTSNPN and CDR2 SVGIG (reference sequence). Trimming stripped 0 bases from V and 7 bases from J, with 18 bases between. The CDR3 loop spans 15 amino acids. In DNA form, the CDR3 reads TGTGCCTGGAGTGTACTCCAGGGCCCTCCGGGGACCCAGTACTTC. Amino acids: CAWSVLQGPPGTQYF.

CDR3 protein: CASSLGTGAKDEQYF. The CDR3 DNA reads TGTGCCAGTAGTCTTGGGACAGGGGCGAAGGACGAGCAGTACTTC. This chain uses TRBV19 with TRBJ2-7; 10 positions agree with TRBD1. Germline V gene data show CDR1 as LNHDA and CDR2 as SQIVND (reference sequence). This CDR3 has 15 amino acids. The V segment lost 5 bases and the J segment 5 bases; nucleotides outside the gene matches: 9.

About this clonotype: A much larger clone lies one base from this, so it may be a read error. The chain is built from TRBV27 and TRBJ2-1, with a tentative D call TRBD1 (6 bases). From germline, CDR1 is MNHEY and CDR2 SMNVEV (reference sequence). The length of the CDR3 is 16 residues. The CDR3, as DNA: TGTGCCAGCAGTATCCAGGGACAAAAGTTGTATAATGGGCAGTTCTTC. It codes for CASSIQGQKLYNGQFF.

Regarding this clonotype: This clone may be a read error of a much larger clone one base away. The J gene is TRBJ1-5, the V gene TRBV6-2 or TRBV6-3; D not certain. Germline CDR1 and CDR2: MNHEY and SVGEGT. This CDR3 has 15 residues. The V end was cut by 5 bases, the J end by 7 bases, with 18 bases between. In DNA, the CDR3 is TGTGCCAGCAGTGAAGCGTCCCTACAGAGCCAGCCCCAGCATTTT. Translated, it gives CASSEASLQSQPQHF.

The rearrangement joins TRBV12-5 to TRBJ1-1; D not resolved. The CDR3 covers 15 residues. With 1 base removed from V and 0 bases from J, the gap between germline ends came to 9 bases. Germline CDR1 reads LGHNT; CDR2 reads FRNRAP. DNA for the CDR3: TGTGCTAGTGGTTTGGATGGATTGATGAACACTGAAGCTTTCTTT. It yields the protein CASGLDGLMNTEAFF.

This clonotype was seen many times. This chain connects TRBV20-1 to TRBJ2-7; possibly TRBD2 for D (5 bases). Germline CDR1 reads DFQATT; CDR2 reads SNEGSKA (reference sequence). The V and J ends lost 0 bases and 3 bases respectively, with 15 bases between them. This CDR3 has 15 amino acids. CDR3 coding DNA: TGCAGTGCTAGAGATATTACGGCGGGCGTCTACGAGCAGTACTTC. Translated: CSARDITAGVYEQYF.

CDR3 residues: CASRPGTSALRYEQYF. CDR3 bases: TGTGCCAGCAGGCCCGGGACTAGCGCTTTGCGCTACGAGCAGTACTTC. The rearrangement links TRBV28 to TRBJ2-7; TRBD2 aligns across 10 bases. Germline CDR1 MDHEN, CDR2 SYDVKM. V trimming: 6 bases; J trimming: 3 bases; junction bases outside the gene matches: 11. The CDR3 covers 16 residues.

The chain uses TRBV19 and TRBJ1-1; 10 nucleotides line up with TRBD1. J was trimmed by 0 bases and V by 5 bases; bases with no gene match: 9. Per the germline V gene, CDR1 is LNHDA and CDR2 is SQIVND (reference sequence). The CDR3 is 17 residues long. CDR3: CASSVGTGDLLNTEAFF. CDR3 nucleotide sequence: TGTGCCAGTAGTGTTGGGACAGGGGATTTGTTGAACACTGAAGCTTTCTTT.

The chain links TRBV7-2 to TRBJ2-2; D possibly corresponds to TRBD2 (6 bases). The CDR3 has 18 residues. V was shortened by 5 bases and J by 2 bases, with 21 bases between the two germline ends. The V gene's germline CDR1 is SGHTA and CDR2 FQGNSA. The CDR3 sequence is CASSPGTPHSYNTGELFF. CDR3 sequence (DNA): TGTGCCAGCAGCCCCGGGACTCCCCACTCCTACAACACCGGGGAGCTGTTTTTT.

This clonotype occurred a few times. The genes are TRBV14 and TRBJ2-7; 9 bases are shared with TRBD2. Germline lookup yields CDR1 SGHDN and CDR2 FVKESK. J was trimmed by 3 bases and V by 0 bases; bases with no gene match: 6. The CDR3 consists of 16 residues. The CDR3 region has the DNA TGTGCCAGCAGCCAAGATGGTGCGGGAGGGGGCTACGAGCAGTACTTC. Translation: CASSQDGAGGGYEQYF.

In its sample, this clonotype was seen many times. The chain has TRBV2 and TRBJ2-1, with D possibly matching TRBD1 (6 bases). The V end lost 7 bases, the J end lost 9 bases, and 19 bases lay between the germline ends. The V gene's germline CDR1 is SNHLY and CDR2 FYNNEI. This CDR3 is built from 14 residues. CDR3 nucleotide sequence: TGTGCCAGCAATGCGGCAGGGGAAACTGGTGAGCAGTTCTTC. Amino acids: CASNAAGETGEQFF.

The gene calls are TRBV20-1 and TRBJ1-2; 8 bases line up with TRBD1. This CDR3 is 13 amino acids long. The germline gives CDR1 DFQATT, CDR2 SNEGSKA (reference sequence). The V gene end was trimmed by 3 bases and the J gene end by 12 bases; junction bases not matched to a gene: 12. CDR3 in DNA: TGCAGTGCTAGGGACAGGGAAGGTGACGGCCACACCTTC. It yields the protein CSARDREGDGHTF.

This clonotype was seen repeatedly, ten times or more. The germline gene is not matched at one end of the junction; a read error may be the cause. The chain links TRBV6-2 or TRBV6-3 to TRBJ2-5; 9 bases line up with TRBD2. The CDR3 runs to 14 residues. CDR1 is MNHEY, CDR2 SVGEGT, per germline. Here the CDR3 reads CASSLAGVRETQYF. The CDR3 nucleotides read TGCGCCAGCAGCTTAGCGGGAGTTCGGGAGACCCAGTACTTC.